This T cell receptor beta chain was retrieved from a study of T cell responses to AZD1222 COVID-19 vaccine. Findings and limits, study-wide: Baseline seropositivity occurred in only a handful of AZD1222 recipients. The span of vaccine-associated CD4 TCRs extended across spike, with dominance at 160-218 and 743-854. Repertoires were obtained only post-peak T cell response.

Germline V gene sequence: CDR1 SGHNT, CDR2 YYREEE (reference sequence). Trimming left V 3 bases short and J 2 bases short, with 14 bases between. CDR3 length equals 15 residues. Measured with immunoSEQ multiplex PCR; TCRdb has only the in-frame clones, and not every one. The sample has about 50,000 clones, 75% to 90% seen once. With respect to this clone: Its antigen is not known.

This rearrangement joins TRBV5-4 to TRBJ2-5; weak D call: TRBD1 (7 bases). This TCR was sampled from an adult in good health. Here the sequenced sample was peripheral blood, taken on day 0 of MenACWY control vaccination. The CDR3, as DNA: TGTGCCAGCAGCTACAGGGGACTTACTCAAGAGACCCAGTACTTC. This gives the protein CASSYRGLTQETQYF.